The 10 T cell receptor beta chains in this list originate from one sample, sequenced in a study of OX40 agonist ivuxolimab in advanced cancers. This table comes from immunoSEQ multiplex PCR, and its TCRdb copy is limited to in-frame clones, with some not included. The sample yields 74,000 or so clones, 70% to 90% seen once. This sample comprised CD4+ or CD8+ T cells sorted from blood, obtained in a trial of the OX40 agonist ivuxolimab. Receptors were obtained from an adult with an advanced solid tumor such as melanoma, head and neck, liver or kidney cancer.

The chain combines TRBV10-2 with TRBJ2-3; D unresolved. This CDR3 comprises 14 residues. Germline V gene data show CDR1 as WSHSY and CDR2 as SAAADI. Trimming removed 1 base at V and 4 bases at J, with 9 bases between. The CDR3 nucleotides read TGCGCCAGCAGTGAGTTAGCATCCGCAGATACGCAGTATTTT. Translated: CASSELASADTQYF.

The chain links TRBV7-9 to TRBJ2-7; 10 bases line up with TRBD2. This CDR3 has 15 residues. The ends lost 0 bases at V and 5 bases at J; junction bases unmatched: 4. The V gene's germline CDR1 is SEHNR and CDR2 FQNEAQ (reference sequence). CDR3 residues: CASSLASGGANEQYF. The CDR3 DNA is TGTGCCAGCAGCTTAGCGAGCGGGGGGGCTAACGAGCAGTACTTC.

The rearrangement uses TRBV10-1 and TRBJ2-2, with 12 bases matching TRBD2. The CDR3 covers 16 residues. Looked up from germline, CDR1 is WNHNN and CDR2 is SYGVQD (reference sequence). V shed 10 bases, J shed 0 bases, and the junction held 6 bases outside the gene matches. The CDR3 nucleotides read TGCGCCACGGGGACTAGCGGGCAGTCGAACACCGGGGAGCTGTTTTTT. It specifies CATGTSGQSNTGELFF.

The chain links TRBV7-8 to TRBJ1-2, with D unresolved. V lost 3 bases, J lost 2 bases, and 7 bases lay in between. Germline CDR1 reads SGHVS; CDR2 reads FQNEAQ. The CDR3 runs 13 residues. CDR3 in amino acids: CASSFSSNYGYTF. CDR3 nucleotides: TGTGCCAGCAGCTTTTCTTCCAACTATGGCTACACCTTC.

This clone was found a few times. The chain employs TRBV5-6 and TRBJ1-4; 8 positions agree with TRBD1. There are 15 residues in the CDR3. The V gene's germline CDR1 is SGHDT and CDR2 YYEEEE. The junction had 3 bases not matched to a gene; V was cut back by 0 bases and J by 5 bases. CDR3 residues: CASSLVQGGNEKLFF. The CDR3, as DNA: TGTGCCAGCAGCTTGGTACAGGGGGGGAATGAAAAACTGTTTTTT.

The genes are TRBV29-1 and TRBJ2-7, with 7 bases that match TRBD1. Unmatched junction bases numbered 6, after V lost 5 bases and J lost 5 bases. This CDR3 has 12 amino acids. The germline gives CDR1 SQVTM, CDR2 ANQGSEA. The CDR3 here is CSVSTGANEQYF. The CDR3 DNA reads as TGCAGCGTTAGTACAGGGGCGAACGAGCAGTACTTC.

The J gene is TRBJ1-4, the V gene TRBV28; 7 bases line up with TRBD1. The length of the CDR3 is 22 residues. Trimming removed 6 bases from V and 0 bases from J; junction bases left unmatched: 25. From germline, CDR1 is MDHEN and CDR2 SYDVKM. Written as DNA, the CDR3 is TGTGCCAGCAGCCCTCTCCTCATGCCTCCGGGACAGTATCTTGCAACTAATGAAAAACTGTTTTTT. Protein sequence: CASSPLLMPPGQYLATNEKLFF.

In its sample, this clone was seen once. The chain uses TRBV7-2 and TRBJ2-4; D is unclear. Germline loops: CDR1 SGHTA, CDR2 FQGNSA. The length of the CDR3 is 14 residues. Trimming removed 0 bases at V and 8 bases at J, with 11 bases between. The CDR3 is CASSLARHSDIQYF. DNA of the CDR3: TGTGCCAGCAGCTTAGCCAGGCACTCAGACATTCAGTACTTC. Variable domain in full (rest from reference TRBV7-2 and TRBJ2-4): GAGVSQSPSNKVTEKGKDVELRCDPISGHTALYWYRQSLGQGLEFLIYFQGNSAPDKSGLPSDRFSAERTGGSVSTLTIQRTQQEDSAVYLCASSLARHSDIQYFGAGTRLSVL.

V and J are TRBV28 and TRBJ1-2, with a tentative D call TRBD1 (5 bases). The CDR3 extends over 15 amino acids. Germline loops: CDR1 MDHEN, CDR2 SYDVKM. V lost 6 bases and J 4 bases, leaving 18 bases between the germline ends. In DNA form, the CDR3 reads TGTGCCAGCAGCCTACTCGGGGCCTACAGCTATGGCTACACCTTC. It is translated as CASSLLGAYSYGYTF.

This clone is a singleton in its sample. The chain recombines TRBV28 with TRBJ2-5; D remains ambiguous. Germline V lookup: CDR1 MDHEN, CDR2 SYDVKM. V was cut by 4 bases and J by 7 bases, with 10 bases left in between. The CDR3 contains 12 residues. CDR3 amino acids: CASSSNARTQYF. DNA of the CDR3: TGTGCCAGCAGTTCGAACGCACGGACCCAGTACTTC.